The 5 T cell receptor beta chains listed next were all sequenced from one sample in a study of CD8 T cells in Susac syndrome (dated by TCRdb to between 2018 and 2021). Receptor amplification or capture employed the immunoSEQ multiplex PCR assay. RNA was extracted using the RNeasy kit, and about 0.5 to 1 microgram was reverse transcribed with random hexamers. Using fastp at Q25 and MiXCR, TCRdb reprocessed the public reads and kept productive beta chains. Each CDR3 protein appears once, grouped with its most common genes and DNA. Present in this sample are some 150,000 distinct CDR3 sequences, over 85% of which were seen just once. The top ten constitute roughly 0.19% of the sample. Sequencing was carried out using CD8+ T cells from PBMCs. The receptors stem from a human donor with multiple sclerosis.

The rearrangement links TRBV9 to TRBJ1-2; D gene ambiguous. Trimming pared 0 bases from V and 6 bases from J, leaving 9 bases between. CDR1 is SGDLS, CDR2 YYNGEE, per germline. This CDR3 contains 13 residues. This CDR3 is CASSVATMNGYTF. CDR3 DNA sequence: TGTGCCAGCAGCGTAGCTACAATGAATGGCTACACCTTC.

The chain uses TRBV19 and TRBJ1-5; the D gene is possibly TRBD1 (6 bases). The CDR3 contains 16 residues. Germline lookup yields CDR1 LNHDA and CDR2 SQIVND (reference sequence). Trimming removed 4 bases at V and 2 bases at J, with 15 bases between. Here the CDR3 DNA reads TGTGCCAGTAGTACCAACAGGGATGGAGGCAATCAGCCCCAGCATTTT. Translation: CASSTNRDGGNQPQHF.

The chain links TRBV29-1 to TRBJ2-1; 10 bases align to TRBD2. Germline V lookup: CDR1 SQVTM, CDR2 ANQGSEA. The V segment lost 7 bases and the J segment 4 bases; nucleotides outside the gene matches: 4. This CDR3 region has 13 residues. The CDR3 reads CSARTSGYNEQFF. The CDR3 DNA reads as TGCAGCGCCCGGACTAGCGGATACAATGAGCAGTTCTTC.

The chain carries TRBV29-1 and TRBJ1-2; 8 bases are a match to TRBD1. Germline CDR1 and CDR2: SQVTM and ANQGSEA. The CDR3 consists of 14 residues. V gave up 5 bases and J gave up 0 bases; unmatched junction bases: 5. The DNA for the CDR3 is TGCAGCGTTAGGGACAGGTCATCTAACTATGGCTACACCTTC. It is translated as CSVRDRSSNYGYTF.

This clonotype has more than one count but fewer than ten. The V gene is TRBV6-6, the J gene TRBJ2-7; D unresolved. Germline CDR1 reads MNHNY; CDR2 reads SVGAGI (reference sequence). This CDR3 spans 13 amino acids. Trimming removed 1 base at V and 0 bases at J, with 4 bases between. The CDR3 sequence: CASSYLASYEQYF. The CDR3 DNA follows: TGTGCCAGCAGTTACTTAGCCTCCTACGAGCAGTACTTC.